This paragraph reports one T cell receptor (beta chain). This sample stems from a study of shared clonotypes between healthy human individuals. CDR1 is SQVTM, CDR2 ANQGSEA, per germline. This CDR3 is built from 13 residues. Trimming pared 7 bases from V and 4 bases from J, leaving 16 bases between. Sequenced by immunoSEQ multiplex PCR; TCRdb stores in-frame clones only, minus some. The table lists about 460,000 clones, 75% to 80% of them singletons. This TCR came from a woman in her thirties or forties in good health. Some clones in this sample may be carry-over from other donors' samples. The chain carries TRBV29-1 and TRBJ1-1, with D possibly TRBD1 on 5 matching bases. Sequencing was carried out using PBMCs. Written as DNA, the CDR3 is TGCAGCGCGATCAGGGCCTTGGGCACTGAAGCTTTCTTT. Its translation: CSAIRALGTEAFF.